What follows is one T cell receptor (beta chain) and its context. Germline CDR1 reads ENHRY; CDR2 reads SYGVKD. V gave up 0 bases and J gave up 8 bases, with 15 bases separating them. The CDR3 length is 15 residues. Data came from immunoSEQ multiplex PCR; TCRdb stores just in-frame clones and leaves some out. The sample contains roughly 160,000 clones, about 88% of which appear only once. This specimen comes from a study of blood T cell repertoires in COVID-19. Whole-study context: Acute and convalescent COVID-19 specimens originated in the United States, Italy and Spain.

The chain joins TRBV10-3 to TRBJ2-3; TRBD2 might be the D (7 bases). The source material was peripheral blood. The sequence came from a woman in her forties or fifties with COVID-19, enrolled during active disease. The CDR3 DNA reads as TGTGCCATCAGTGAGTCGGAGGGGGGGCCAGGTACGCAGTATTTT. This translates into CAISESEGGPGTQYF.